This T cell receptor beta chain was recorded in a study of blood T cell repertoires in COVID-19. About the research overall: From the United States, Italy and Spain came samples of acute and convalescent COVID-19. The analysed material was cDNA or gDNA that came from T cells, B-cell-depleted T cells, or PBMCs.

Original processing methods: Nucleated cell number was recorded as an estimate derived from reference gene primer amplification. Clones were sequenced by immunoSEQ multiplex PCR, and TCRdb holds only the in-frame ones, with some missing. V and J calls plus clone size are reproduced from that table; the DNA served to infer D and trimming. The sample has around 70,000 clones; 90% to 95% are singletons. Germline V CDR1 and CDR2: KGHSH, LQKENI. V was clipped by 4 bases and J by 0 bases, with 13 bases between them. The CDR3 length is 16 residues. V is TRBV18 and J is TRBJ1-3; D is undetermined. The clonotype was recovered from a human donor in a cohort sampled during active COVID-19. Material for sequencing was peripheral blood. The CDR3 spells CASSLGGPSSGNTIYF. CDR3 nucleotides: TGTGCCAGCTCACTCGGTGGGCCGAGCTCTGGAAACACCATATATTTT.